The subject of this entry is one T cell receptor (beta chain). Only in-frame clones appear in the TCRdb table, and some are missing; sequencing was by immunoSEQ multiplex PCR. The repertoire holds 380,000 or so clones, 70% to 90% seen once, with 1% to 1.5% in the top ten. V shed 4 bases, J shed 10 bases, and the junction held 6 bases outside the gene matches. This CDR3 is built from 14 residues. CDR1 is SGHRS and CDR2 is YFSETQ in the germline V gene. This entry is derived from a study of blood T cell repertoires in COVID-19. This receptor was obtained from a man aged 40-49 years with acute or convalescent COVID-19. The chain links TRBV5-1 to TRBJ1-6; TRBD1 agrees at 9 bases. The sample taken for sequencing was peripheral blood. Here the CDR3 reads CASSQRQGDSPLHF. The CDR3 DNA reads as TGCGCCAGCAGCCAGAGACAGGGGGACTCACCCCTCCACTTT.